The 11 T cell receptor beta chains presented below share a single source sample, sequenced in a study of glioma-infiltrating T cells. Using RNA template, CDR3s of TCR alpha and beta were amplified with iRepertoire arm-PCR. TCRdb called the multiplex PCR reads again in MiXCR, with one record for every CDR3 protein. The table has approximately 120,000 distinct CDR3 sequences, around a quarter seen once. The sample was glioma tissue, nonneoplastic brain tissue, or PBMCs (not recorded which). The receptor set was obtained from a human donor with low-grade glioma or glioblastoma, undergoing nonglioma brain surgery, or in good health (not recorded which).

There are many counts of this clonotype. The germline gene is not matched at one end of the junction; a read error may be the cause. The rearrangement uses TRBV12-3 or TRBV12-4 and TRBJ1-1; perhaps TRBD1 as D (6 bases). CDR3 length equals 15 residues. The CDR3 reads CASRLAGQKNTEAFF. The CDR3 nucleotides are TGTGCCAGCAGATTAGCAGGACAGAAGAACACTGAAGCTTTCTTT.

For this clonotype: A much larger clone is a single base away; this may be a read error. This chain joins TRBV18 and TRBJ2-5; D possibly corresponds to TRBD2 (6 bases). Germline CDR1 KGHSH, CDR2 LQKENI. This CDR3 comprises 13 residues. CDR3 loop: CASSPQGRETQCF. The CDR3 DNA follows: TGTGCCAGCTCTCCTCAGGGTCGGGAGACCCAGTGCTTC.

This clonotype was observed many times. The chain uses TRBV6-2 or TRBV6-3 and TRBJ1-1; 7 nucleotides match TRBD1. The CDR3 length is 14 residues. The germline V gene encodes CDR1 MNHEY and CDR2 SVGEGT. Trimming removed 6 bases from V and 1 base from J; junction bases left unmatched: 5. As DNA, the CDR3 is TGTGCCAGCAGACGGACAGGCTCGAACACTGAAGCTTTCTTT. It encodes CASRRTGSNTEAFF.

This clonotype was counted at least ten times. The chain joins TRBV29-1 to TRBJ1-5; D is possibly TRBD1 (5 bases). The germline CDR1 and CDR2 sequences are SQVTM and ANQGSEA. The length of the CDR3 is 13 residues. The germline V and J ends were trimmed by 0 bases and 6 bases, with 9 bases remaining between them. In nucleotides, the CDR3 is TGCAGCGTTGAAGAGGGCGGGGGTCAGCCCCAGCATTTT. Translated, it gives CSVEEGGGQPQHF.

The chain is built from TRBV4-1 and TRBJ2-1; 10 positions match TRBD1. This CDR3 is built from 16 residues. The J segment lost 2 bases and the V segment lost 4 bases, leaving 5 bases of the junction unmatched. Germline assignment: CDR1 MGHRA and CDR2 YSYEKL. In nucleotides, the CDR3 is TGCGCCAGCAGCCGCATGACAGGGGGCGCCTACAATGAGCAGTTCTTC. It encodes CASSRMTGGAYNEQFF.

This clonotype has a count of ten or more. The CDR3: CASTMRGGPQTDTQYF. DNA for the CDR3: TGTGCCAGCACCATGAGGGGCGGCCCCCAAACAGATACGCAGTATTTT. V gene TRBV7-2 combines with J gene TRBJ2-3, with D possibly called TRBD1 or TRBD2 (5 bases each). Per the germline V gene, CDR1 is SGHTA and CDR2 is FQGNSA. This CDR3 contains 16 residues. The V gene lost 7 bases and the J gene lost 3 bases, with 20 bases spanning the gap.

This clonotype was counted at least ten times. The chain recombines TRBV2 with TRBJ1-2; D is possibly TRBD1 (5 bases). Germline CDR1 reads SNHLY; CDR2 reads FYNNEI. V dropped 5 bases and J dropped 2 bases, with 9 bases sitting between them. The CDR3 is made up of 13 amino acids. CDR3 protein: CASSTGANYGYTF. In DNA form, the CDR3 reads TGTGCCAGCAGTACAGGAGCCAACTATGGCTACACCTTC.

This clonotype was observed many times. The chain couples TRBV6-1 to TRBJ2-7, with 12 bases identical to TRBD1. Germline V gives CDR1 MNHNS, CDR2 SASEGT. Trimming took 10 bases from V and 7 from J; bases not matched to a gene: 8. The CDR3 spans 13 residues. For the CDR3, the DNA is TGTGCCACCTGGGGACAGGGGGCGCGAGAGCAGTACTTC. It codes for CATWGQGAREQYF.

This clonotype was detected many times. The chain carries TRBV20-1 and TRBJ2-6; TRBD2 is a possible D gene (6 bases). Trimming removed 1 base from V and 0 bases from J, with 7 bases in between. The length of the CDR3 is 15 residues. Germline V gives CDR1 DFQATT, CDR2 SNEGSKA (reference sequence). The CDR3 bases are TGCAGTGCTAGAGTGGGGGGCTCTGGGGCCAACGTCCTGACTTTC. Its translation is CSARVGGSGANVLTF.

This clonotype was found many times. The chain links TRBV24-1 to TRBJ1-5; D not resolved. Trimming removed 3 bases at V and 2 bases at J, with 13 bases between. This CDR3 region has 16 residues. The germline CDR1 and CDR2 sequences are KGHDR and SFDVKD. The CDR3 is CATSDSGPPGNQPQHF. The CDR3, as DNA: TGTGCCACCAGTGATAGTGGACCTCCTGGCAATCAGCCCCAGCATTTT.

This clonotype was seen ten or more times. This chain links TRBV7-2 with TRBJ1-2; no reliable D call. The CDR3 loop spans 13 amino acids. The germline gives CDR1 SGHTA, CDR2 FQGNSA. Trimming pared 4 bases from V and 2 bases from J, leaving 8 bases between. The CDR3 region has the DNA TGTGCCAGCAGCTCAGGACGGAACTATGGCTACACCTTC. The encoded protein is CASSSGRNYGYTF.